These 23 T cell receptor beta chains were sequenced from one sample in a study of technical replicates of blood from a handful of donors. Profiling relied on immunoSEQ multiplex PCR, and the TCRdb table lists in-frame clones only, not all of them. The table has around 89,000 clones, over 85% seen once. The sequencing input was T cells isolated from PBMCs. The receptors come from a human donor in good health.

CDR3 amino acids: CAIRTVQKSYNEQFF. In DNA, the CDR3 is TGTGCCATCCGGACAGTCCAAAAGTCCTACAATGAGCAGTTCTTC. The chain recombines TRBV28 with TRBJ2-1, with a weak D call TRBD1 (6 bases). The V end was cut by 10 bases, the J end by 1 base, with 17 bases between. Germline CDR1 reads MDHEN; CDR2 reads SYDVKM. CDR3 length equals 15 residues.

The chain recombines TRBV7-8 with TRBJ1-1; perhaps TRBD1 as D (5 bases). The V and J ends lost 3 bases and 0 bases respectively, with 11 bases between them. The germline gives CDR1 SGHVS, CDR2 FQNEAQ. The CDR3 contains 15 residues. The CDR3, as DNA: TGTGCCAGCAGCTTTTCGACAGAAATGAACACTGAAGCTTTCTTT. The encoded protein is CASSFSTEMNTEAFF.

This chain joins TRBV5-8 and TRBJ2-5, with TRBD1 matching 11 bases. The trim removed 4 bases at V and 5 bases at J, leaving 16 bases unmatched. Looked up from germline, CDR1 is SGHTS and CDR2 is YDEGEE. The CDR3 covers 18 residues. The CDR3 loop is CASSLTLRTGGLRETQYF. Here the CDR3 DNA reads TGTGCCAGCAGCCTCACCCTTCGGACAGGGGGCTTGAGGGAGACCCAGTACTTC.

V is TRBV9 and J is TRBJ2-3, with TRBD2 matching over 8 bases. V was clipped by 3 bases and J by 4 bases; unmatched bases: 4. Germline lookup yields CDR1 SGDLS and CDR2 YYNGEE. The CDR3 runs to 14 residues. CDR3 residues: CASSAGGRPDTQYF. CDR3 in DNA: TGTGCCAGCAGCGCGGGGGGGAGACCAGATACGCAGTATTTT.

The chain links TRBV5-6 to TRBJ1-2, with a weak D call TRBD1 (6 bases). Germline CDR1 SGHDT, CDR2 YYEEEE. Trimming cost V 4 bases and J 0 bases, with 10 bases left between them. The CDR3 consists of 14 residues. CDR3 nucleotides: TGTGCCAGCAGCCGGGACAATGCTAACTATGGCTACACCTTC. This translates into CASSRDNANYGYTF.

This sequence joins TRBV5-4 and TRBJ2-1; 7 bases fit TRBD1. V shed 5 bases, J shed 2 bases, and the junction held 10 bases outside the gene matches. There are 16 residues in the CDR3. Germline assignment: CDR1 SGHNT and CDR2 YYREEE (reference sequence). The CDR3 is CASRQETGAPYNEQFF. The DNA for the CDR3 is TGTGCCAGCAGGCAAGAAACAGGGGCCCCCTACAATGAGCAGTTCTTC.

The V call is TRBV19, the J call TRBJ1-6; weak D call: TRBD1 (6 bases). V lost 7 bases, J lost 10 bases, and 14 bases lay in between. This CDR3 is 13 amino acids long. Per the germline V gene, CDR1 is LNHDA and CDR2 is SQIVND (reference sequence). CDR3: CASNGQGNSPLHF. The CDR3 bases are TGTGCCAGTAATGGGCAGGGGAACTCACCCCTCCACTTT.

The V gene is TRBV21-1, the J gene TRBJ2-5; TRBD2 was called by the table and not checked on the DNA. TRBV21-1 is a known pseudogene. The CDR3 sequence is 18 residues long. As DNA, the CDR3 is TGTGCCAGCAGCCCTCCGACTAGCGGGGGGGATCGAAAAGAGACCCAGTACTTC. Translation: CASSPPTSGGDRKETQYF.

The chain is built from TRBV9 and TRBJ2-3; perhaps TRBD1 as D (5 bases). Trimming took 0 bases from V and 3 from J, leaving 14 bases between them. Germline CDR1 and CDR2: SGDLS and YYNGEE. The CDR3 is made up of 16 amino acids. The CDR3 DNA follows: TGTGCCAGCAGCGTAGTTGACTCCCCAGGGACAGATACGCAGTATTTT. Its protein is CASSVVDSPGTDTQYF.

J is TRBJ2-1 and V is TRBV6-5; 9 bases are a match to TRBD2. V shed 5 bases, J shed 2 bases, and the junction held 4 bases outside the gene matches. The CDR3 spans 15 residues. Germline V lookup: CDR1 MNHEY, CDR2 SVGAGI. The CDR3 DNA sequence: TGTGCCAGCAGTCGAAGCGGGGGGACCTACAATGAGCAGTTCTTC. This sequence encodes CASSRSGGTYNEQFF.

The chain is built from TRBV28 and TRBJ2-1; 7 bases match TRBD2. V shed 7 bases and J 2 bases; nucleotides not matched to a gene: 5. This CDR3 spans 14 amino acids. Germline V gene lookup returns CDR1 MDHEN and CDR2 SYDVKM. CDR3 nucleotides: TGTGCCAGCATCCTAGCGGAAACCTACAATGAGCAGTTCTTC. Its protein is CASILAETYNEQFF.

This clone was observed a single time. This chain uses TRBV18 with TRBJ1-2; possible D gene TRBD1, 6 bases. The germline V and J ends were trimmed by 3 bases and 2 bases, with 13 bases remaining between them. The CDR3 runs to 15 residues. Germline CDR1 is KGHSH and CDR2 is LQKENI. DNA of the CDR3: TGTGCCAGCTCACCTACCTCTACAGGGAACTATGGCTACACCTTC. It yields the protein CASSPTSTGNYGYTF.

This clone was counted once. The chain joins TRBV10-3 to TRBJ2-5, with D possibly TRBD1 on 7 matching bases. Per the germline V gene, CDR1 is ENHRY and CDR2 is SYGVKD. V lost 4 bases and J lost 0, with 15 bases in between. The CDR3 has 16 amino acids. The CDR3 is CAISARGAPYQETQYF. CDR3 nucleotides: TGTGCCATCAGTGCCAGGGGGGCGCCGTACCAAGAGACCCAGTACTTC.

For the CDR3, the DNA is TGTGCCAGCAGTGAAGTGAGGCCAGGGGGATCCTACGAGCAGTACTTC. Translating gives CASSEVRPGGSYEQYF. The chain joins TRBV6-1 to TRBJ2-7; 7 bases fit TRBD1. The CDR3 totals 16 residues. Trimming removed 1 base from V and 1 base from J; junction bases left unmatched: 7. Germline V gene lookup returns CDR1 MNHNS and CDR2 SASEGT.

The chain joins TRBV6-6 to TRBJ1-1; D ambiguous. Germline V gene data show CDR1 as MNHNY and CDR2 as SVGAGI (reference sequence). The CDR3 spans 14 residues. V was cut by 4 bases and J by 1 base, with 10 bases left in between. The CDR3, as DNA: TGTGCCAGCAGTTTTAACAGACAGAACACTGAAGCTTTCTTT. Its translation: CASSFNRQNTEAFF.

The chain joins TRBV7-9 to TRBJ2-5; TRBD1 matches at 8 bases. Losses at the gene ends were 7 bases for V and 4 bases for J; bases not matched to a gene: 8. Per the germline V gene, CDR1 is SEHNR and CDR2 is FQNEAQ (reference sequence). There are 14 residues in the CDR3. In nucleotides, the CDR3 is TGTGCCAGCAAAACAGGGGGATTAGGAGAGACCCAGTACTTC. Translating gives CASKTGGLGETQYF.

The chain joins TRBV6-5 to TRBJ1-5, with 7 nucleotides matching TRBD1. Germline CDR1 reads MNHEY; CDR2 reads SVGAGI. J was trimmed by 6 bases and V by 6 bases; bases with no gene match: 11. This CDR3 is 15 amino acids long. This CDR3 reads CASSDRQGTGQPQHF. The CDR3 coding sequence is TGTGCCAGCAGCGACCGACAGGGTACCGGTCAGCCCCAGCATTTT.

The genes are TRBV2 and TRBJ2-7, with 13 positions matching TRBD2. There are 19 residues in the CDR3. CDR1 is SNHLY, CDR2 FYNNEI, per germline. V shed 5 bases, J shed 0 bases, and the junction held 13 bases outside the gene matches. CDR3 residues: CASSSTSGGAPTPSYEQYF. The DNA of the CDR3 is TGTGCCAGCAGTTCTACTAGCGGGGGGGCCCCCACTCCCTCCTACGAGCAGTACTTC.

The chain links TRBV28 to TRBJ2-5; perhaps TRBD2 as D (5 bases). The CDR3 is made up of 15 amino acids. V lost 6 bases and J lost 1, with 15 bases in between. CDR1 is MDHEN, CDR2 SYDVKM, per germline. CDR3 DNA: TGTGCCAGCAGCGGGGTGACCAGAGCCCAAGAGACCCAGTACTTC. As protein: CASSGVTRAQETQYF.

The chain joins TRBV6-1 to TRBJ2-7; D is perhaps TRBD2 (6 bases). Trimming stripped 1 base from V and 2 bases from J, with 12 bases between. Germline loops: CDR1 MNHNS, CDR2 SASEGT. CDR3 length: 15 residues. CDR3 residues: CASSEERRGPYEQYF. In DNA form, the CDR3 reads TGTGCCAGCAGTGAAGAACGGCGGGGACCCTACGAGCAGTACTTC.

The chain joins TRBV9 to TRBJ2-1; tentatively, D is TRBD2 (5 bases). The V end lost 1 base, the J end lost 9 bases, and 11 bases lay between the germline ends. CDR1 and CDR2 from the germline V gene are SGDLS and YYNGEE. CDR3 length: 13 residues. CDR3 protein: CASSVFSGSEQFF. DNA of the CDR3: TGTGCCAGCAGCGTATTCAGCGGATCTGAGCAGTTCTTC.

The V and J genes are TRBV27 and TRBJ1-5; maybe TRBD1 (5 bases). CDR3 length: 15 residues. In germline, CDR1 is MNHEY, CDR2 SMNVEV (reference sequence). Trimming shortened V by 5 bases and J by 6 bases, and 17 bases separated the two germline ends. DNA for the CDR3: TGTGCCAGCAGTAAAGACCGGGGACTAGGTCAGCCCCAGCATTTT. Translated: CASSKDRGLGQPQHF.

The CDR3 sequence is CASSLAFTSGSLTDTQYF. The CDR3 region has the DNA TGCGCCAGCAGCTTGGCCTTCACTAGCGGGAGTCTAACAGATACGCAGTATTTT. The rearrangement joins TRBV5-1 to TRBJ2-3; TRBD2 matches at 11 bases. The V segment lost 0 bases and the J segment 3 bases; nucleotides outside the gene matches: 9. Looked up from germline, CDR1 is SGHRS and CDR2 is YFSETQ. The CDR3 is 18 amino acids.